The clone carrying this T cell receptor beta chain was counted only a few times. Its antigen remains unidentified. These data originate in a study of cytomegalovirus exposure and HLA in healthy donors. On the study more broadly: HLA-typed donors contributed 65 million to 95 million unique TCRs, which were held in an early data release.

The PCR had 60 Vbeta and 13 Jbeta primers. Data came from immunoSEQ multiplex PCR; TCRdb stores just in-frame clones and leaves some out. The sample shows approximately 83,000 clones, approximately 80% of them seen only once. Notes on the study in general: Prediction of most subjects' HLA-A and HLA-B alleles by TCR beta sequences was reportedly accurate. A later analysis by the authors found several of the most significant clusters apparently linked to common viral pathogens.

The CDR3 runs to 15 residues. CDR1 and CDR2 (germline): MNHEY, SVGAGI. V lost 6 bases and J lost 1, with 13 bases in between. The V gene is TRBV6-5, the J gene TRBJ1-3; possible D gene TRBD1, 5 bases. The TCR was taken from a man younger than 35 in good health and CMV-seronegative. Sequenced sample: PBMCs. The CDR3 is CASRLDIGSGNTIYF. Here the CDR3 DNA reads TGTGCCAGCAGGTTGGACATAGGTTCTGGAAACACCATATATTTT.